This TCR beta chain was found in a study of blood T cell repertoires in COVID-19. Whole-study context: Collection of acute and convalescent COVID-19 samples took place in the United States, Italy and Spain. T cells, B-cell-depleted T cells, or PBMCs provided the cDNA or gDNA that served as material.

V trimming: 5 bases; J trimming: 6 bases; junction bases outside the gene matches: 15. Germline V gene data show CDR1 as WNHNN and CDR2 as SYGVQD (reference sequence). The CDR3 is made up of 17 amino acids. The authors' processing: For nucleated cells, counts were estimated from reference gene primer amplification. This table comes from immunoSEQ multiplex PCR, and its TCRdb copy is limited to in-frame clones, with some not included. That table gives V, J and clone size, and the DNA gave D and trimming. This table has roughly 250,000 clones, approximately 90% appearing once. The sequencing sample was made of peripheral blood. This chain uses TRBV10-1 with TRBJ2-3; 9 bases fit TRBD1. The TCR was taken from a man between 60 and 75 years old who had recovered from COVID-19. CDR3 residues: CASSPRTGEPLEDTQYF. CDR3 nucleotides: TGCGCCAGCAGTCCAAGGACAGGGGAGCCGCTGGAGGATACGCAGTATTTT.